Sequencing of this T cell receptor beta chain was carried out in a study of blood T cell repertoires in COVID-19. About the research overall: The United States, Italy and Spain supplied acute and convalescent COVID-19 samples. The cDNA or gDNA used as material had been derived from T cells, B-cell-depleted T cells, or PBMCs.

The authors' processing: Counts of nucleated cells, estimated from reference gene primer amplification, were obtained. Sequenced by immunoSEQ multiplex PCR; TCRdb stores in-frame clones only, minus some. V, J and clone size derive from that table, while D and trimming were established from the DNA sequence. The data hold more than 150,000 clones, with about 86% observed a single time. Deletions cut 5 bases from V and 5 bases from J, with 10 bases between. Per germline, CDR1 MDHEN and CDR2 SYDVKM. This CDR3 contains 13 residues. This clonotype originated in a man aged 55 to 70 with acute or convalescent COVID-19. The sequenced sample consisted of peripheral blood. V is TRBV28 and J is TRBJ1-5; D perhaps matches TRBD1 (6 bases). CDR3 amino acids: CASSLGADQPQHF. CDR3 sequence (DNA): TGTGCCAGCAGTCTGGGGGCTGATCAGCCCCAGCATTTT.